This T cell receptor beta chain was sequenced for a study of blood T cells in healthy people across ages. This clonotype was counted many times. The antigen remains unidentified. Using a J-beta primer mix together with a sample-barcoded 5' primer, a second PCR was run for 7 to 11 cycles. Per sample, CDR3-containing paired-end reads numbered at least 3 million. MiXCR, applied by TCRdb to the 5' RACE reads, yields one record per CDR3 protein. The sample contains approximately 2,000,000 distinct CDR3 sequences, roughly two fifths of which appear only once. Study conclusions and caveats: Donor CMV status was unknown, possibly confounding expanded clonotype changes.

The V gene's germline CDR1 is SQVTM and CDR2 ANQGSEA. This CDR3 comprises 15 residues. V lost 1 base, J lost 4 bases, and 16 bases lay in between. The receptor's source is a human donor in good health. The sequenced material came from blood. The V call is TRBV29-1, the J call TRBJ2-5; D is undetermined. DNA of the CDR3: TGCAGCGTTGAAGGGCTCCTTGATTCCATAGAGACCCAGTACTTC. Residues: CSVEGLLDSIETQYF.